Included here is one T cell receptor beta chain sequence, with context. This record comes from a study of blood T cell repertoires in COVID-19. Produced via immunoSEQ multiplex PCR; TCRdb's table is partial and in-frame only. The repertoire holds over 200,000 clones, with roughly 80% as singletons. The source of this sequence is a human donor in a cohort sampled during active COVID-19. Sequencing input: peripheral blood.

DNA for the CDR3: TGTGCCAGCAGCGTGACCCGTGACAGTGAAGCTTTCTTT. It codes for CASSVTRDSEAFF. The rearrangement uses TRBV9 and TRBJ1-1, with TRBD1 as a possible D gene (5 bases). Trimming cost V 2 bases and J 7 bases, with 12 bases left between them. The CDR3 is 13 residues long. Germline V gene data show CDR1 as SGDLS and CDR2 as YYNGEE.